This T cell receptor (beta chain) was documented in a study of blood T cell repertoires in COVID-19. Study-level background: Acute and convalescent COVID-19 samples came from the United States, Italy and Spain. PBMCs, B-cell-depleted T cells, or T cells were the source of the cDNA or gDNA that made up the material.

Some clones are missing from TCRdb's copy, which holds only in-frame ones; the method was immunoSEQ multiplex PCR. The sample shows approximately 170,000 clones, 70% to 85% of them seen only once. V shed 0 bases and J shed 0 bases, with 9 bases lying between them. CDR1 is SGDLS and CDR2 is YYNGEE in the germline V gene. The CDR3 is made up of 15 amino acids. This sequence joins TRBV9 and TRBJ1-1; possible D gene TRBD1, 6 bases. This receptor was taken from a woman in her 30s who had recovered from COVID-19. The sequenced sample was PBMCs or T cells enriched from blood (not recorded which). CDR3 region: CASSVEGGMNTEAFF. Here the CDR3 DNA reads TGTGCCAGCAGCGTAGAGGGGGGGATGAACACTGAAGCTTTCTTT.